These 10 T cell receptor beta chains were sequenced from one sample in a study of control samples from healthy donors and cancer patients. The data were produced by immunoSEQ multiplex PCR, yet TCRdb's version contains in-frame clones alone and is incomplete. The table has about 130,000 clones, around 92% seen once. Sequencing was carried out using PBMCs. The receptor source for this set is a man older than 75 with head and neck cancer.

The CDR3: CASSTAGTSGTDTQYF. For the CDR3, the DNA is TGCGCCAGCAGCACGGCCGGGACTAGCGGCACAGATACGCAGTATTTT. This chain connects TRBV5-1 to TRBJ2-3; 10 bases line up with TRBD2. CDR1 and CDR2 from the germline V gene are SGHRS and YFSETQ. The length of the CDR3 is 16 residues. J was trimmed by 1 base and V by 4 bases; bases with no gene match: 6.

This chain joins TRBV18 and TRBJ2-4; no clear D gene. Trimming stripped 4 bases from V and 1 base from J, with 14 bases between. Germline CDR1 reads KGHSH; CDR2 reads LQKENI. The CDR3 has 16 amino acids. As DNA, the CDR3 is TGTGCCAGCTCACATGGGCTTTCCCTGGCCAAAAACATTCAGTACTTC. This translates into CASSHGLSLAKNIQYF. The full variable domain, completed using reference TRBV18 and TRBJ2-4, is NAGVMQNPRHLVRRRGQEARLRCSPMKGHSHVYWYRQLPEEGLKFMVYLQKENIIDESGMPKERFSAEFPKEGPSILRIQQVVRGDSAAYFCASSHGLSLAKNIQYFGAGTRLSVL.

The chain uses TRBV5-1 and TRBJ1-2, with a possible D match to TRBD1 (6 bases). Germline V gene lookup returns CDR1 SGHRS and CDR2 YFSETQ. The CDR3 extends over 14 amino acids. V was cut by 0 bases and J by 7 bases, with 13 bases left in between. The CDR3 nucleotides read TGCGCCAGCAGCTTGGGGGACACCCTCGGTGGCTACACCTTC. Amino acid sequence: CASSLGDTLGGYTF.

This clone occurred once. The rearrangement joins TRBV27 to TRBJ1-5, with TRBD1 identical over 11 bases. Germline-derived CDR1 and CDR2 are MNHEY and SMNVEV (reference sequence). With 5 bases clipped from V and 6 bases from J, the junction kept 6 bases outside the gene matches. The CDR3 consists of 15 residues. CDR3 nucleotide sequence: TGTGCCAGCAGTCCGACGGACAGGGGGCTTCAGCCCCAGCATTTT. Protein sequence: CASSPTDRGLQPQHF.

This clone was found once. The chain couples TRBV30 to TRBJ2-7; no clear D. Trimming pared 2 bases from V and 2 bases from J, leaving 10 bases between. The germline gives CDR1 GTSNPN, CDR2 SVGIG (reference sequence). The CDR3 is 13 residues long. The CDR3 DNA sequence: TGTGCCTGGAGTATACACCTAACCTACGAGCAGTACTTC. It is translated as CAWSIHLTYEQYF.

This clone came up a few times. The chain employs TRBV14 and TRBJ1-2, with D hard to call. CDR1 is SGHDN, CDR2 FVKESK, per germline. CDR3 size: 13 residues. V lost 0 bases, J lost 8 bases, and 10 bases lay in between. As DNA, the CDR3 is TGTGCCAGCAGCCAAGAGGGGATCGGCGGCTACACCTTC. Encoded protein: CASSQEGIGGYTF. Variable domain in full (rest from reference TRBV14 and TRBJ1-2): EAGVTQFPSHSVIEKGQTVTLRCDPISGHDNLYWYRRVMGKEIKFLLHFVKESKQDESGMPNNRFLAERTGGTYSTLKVQPAELEDSGVYFCASSQEGIGGYTFGSGTRLTVV.

The chain combines TRBV4-3 with TRBJ1-1; no clear D. The germline CDR1 and CDR2 sequences are LGHNA and YSLEER. V was shortened by 0 bases and J by 3 bases, with 8 bases between the two germline ends. The CDR3 extends over 14 amino acids. The CDR3 spells CASSQDSRDTEAFF. The CDR3 DNA reads as TGCGCCAGCAGCCAAGATTCGAGGGACACTGAAGCTTTCTTT.

This clone appeared once. The CDR3 loop is CASSHEGAGATNEKLFF. DNA for the CDR3: TGCGCCAGCAGCCATGAAGGGGCTGGAGCAACTAATGAAAAACTGTTTTTT. This chain links TRBV4-1 with TRBJ1-4, with a tentative D call TRBD1 (5 bases). This CDR3 has 17 residues. Trimming took off 3 bases at V and 0 bases at J, with 14 bases between the two ends. CDR1 and CDR2 from the germline V gene are MGHRA and YSYEKL.

A word on this clone: The sample carries other DNA sequences with the same CDR3. The J gene is TRBJ2-2, the V gene TRBV7-8; D might be TRBD1 (6 bases). CDR1 and CDR2 (germline): SGHVS, FQNEAQ. V lost 3 bases and J 7 bases, leaving 9 bases between the germline ends. CDR3 length: 13 amino acids. The CDR3 DNA is TGTGCCAGCAGCTTTGGGGACATCGGGGAGCTGTTTTTT. Protein: CASSFGDIGELFF.

V gene TRBV6-5 combines with J gene TRBJ1-2; TRBD1 is a possible D gene (6 bases). Germline V CDR1 and CDR2: MNHEY, SVGAGI. The length of the CDR3 is 14 residues. The germline V and J ends were trimmed by 5 bases and 0 bases, with 10 bases remaining between them. The chain's CDR3 is CASSPGQANYGYTF. The CDR3 nucleotides read TGTGCCAGCAGTCCGGGACAAGCTAACTATGGCTACACCTTC.